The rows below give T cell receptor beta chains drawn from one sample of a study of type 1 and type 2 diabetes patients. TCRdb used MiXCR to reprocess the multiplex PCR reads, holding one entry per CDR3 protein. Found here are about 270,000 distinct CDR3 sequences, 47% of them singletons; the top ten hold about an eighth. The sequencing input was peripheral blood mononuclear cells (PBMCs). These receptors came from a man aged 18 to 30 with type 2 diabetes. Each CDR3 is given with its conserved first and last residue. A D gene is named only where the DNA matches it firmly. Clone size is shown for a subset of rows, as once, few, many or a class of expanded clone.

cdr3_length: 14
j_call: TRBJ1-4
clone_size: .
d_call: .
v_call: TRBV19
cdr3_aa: CASSMGTAGEKLFF
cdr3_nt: TGTGCCAGTAGTATGGGGACCGCGGGAGAAAAACTGTTTTTT

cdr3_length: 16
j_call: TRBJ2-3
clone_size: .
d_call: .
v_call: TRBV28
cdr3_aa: CASRVSRGAGADTQYF
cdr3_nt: TGTGCCAGCAGGGTCAGTAGGGGGGCAGGAGCAGATACGCAGTATTTT

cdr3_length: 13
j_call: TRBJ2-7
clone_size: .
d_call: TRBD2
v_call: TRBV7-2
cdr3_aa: CASGLAGIYEQYF
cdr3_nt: TGTGCCTCGGGACTAGCGGGAATCTACGAGCAGTACTTC

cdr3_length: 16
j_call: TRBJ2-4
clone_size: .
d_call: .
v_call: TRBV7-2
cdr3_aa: CASSPQEGLDKNIQYF
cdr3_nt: TGTGCCAGCAGTCCCCAGGAGGGGCTTGACAAAAACATTCAGTACTTC

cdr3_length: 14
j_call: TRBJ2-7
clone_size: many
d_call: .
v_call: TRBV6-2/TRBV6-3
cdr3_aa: CASSYEGESYEQYF
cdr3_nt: TGTGCCAGCAGTTACGAGGGGGAATCCTACGAGCAGTACTTC

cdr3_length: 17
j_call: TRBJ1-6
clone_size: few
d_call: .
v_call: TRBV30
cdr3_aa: CAWERGPLRPSYSPLHF
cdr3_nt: TGTGCCTGGGAAAGGGGACCGCTTCGACCTTCGTATTCACCCCTCCACTTT

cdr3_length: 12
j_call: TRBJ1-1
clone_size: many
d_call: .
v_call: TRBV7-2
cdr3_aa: CASREGFREAFF
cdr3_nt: TGTGCCAGCAGGGAGGGGTTTCGGGAAGCTTTCTTT

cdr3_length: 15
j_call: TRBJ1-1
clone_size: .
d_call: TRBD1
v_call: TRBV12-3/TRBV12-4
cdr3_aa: CASRDRQGANTEAFF
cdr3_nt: TGTGCCAGCAGGGACAGGCAGGGTGCGAACACTGAAGCTTTCTTT

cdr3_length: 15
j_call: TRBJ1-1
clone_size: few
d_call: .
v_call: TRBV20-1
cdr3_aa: CSAKGEGRVNTEAFF
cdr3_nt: TGCAGTGCTAAGGGGGAGGGAAGGGTGAACACTGAAGCTTTCTTT

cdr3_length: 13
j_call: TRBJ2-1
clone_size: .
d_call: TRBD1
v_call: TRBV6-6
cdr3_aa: CASSYNRGGEQFF
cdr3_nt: TGTGCCAGCAGTTACAACAGGGGCGGGGAGCAGTTCTTC

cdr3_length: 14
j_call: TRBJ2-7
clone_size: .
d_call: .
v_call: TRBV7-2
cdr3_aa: CASTSYADSYEQYF
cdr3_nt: TGTGCCAGCACCTCCTATGCAGACTCCTACGAGCAGTACTTC

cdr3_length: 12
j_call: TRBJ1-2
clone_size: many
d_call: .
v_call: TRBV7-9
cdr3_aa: CASSQQNYGYTF
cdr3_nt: TGTGCCAGCAGCCAACAGAACTATGGCTACACCTTC

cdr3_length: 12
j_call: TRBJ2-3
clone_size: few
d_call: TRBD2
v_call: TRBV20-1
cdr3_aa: CSASPSGLTQYF
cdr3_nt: TGCAGTGCTAGTCCTAGCGGGTTGACGCAGTATTTT

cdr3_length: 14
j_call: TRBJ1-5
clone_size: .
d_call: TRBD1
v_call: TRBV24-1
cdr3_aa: CATSDGQVNQPQHF
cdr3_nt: TGTGCCACCAGTGATGGACAGGTCAATCAGCCCCAGCATTTT

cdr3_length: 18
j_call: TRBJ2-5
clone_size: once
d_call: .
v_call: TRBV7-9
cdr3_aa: CASSFINIPGTPQETQYF
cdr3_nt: TGTGCCAGCAGCTTTATAAACATTCCCGGGACCCCCCAAGAGACCCAGTACTTC

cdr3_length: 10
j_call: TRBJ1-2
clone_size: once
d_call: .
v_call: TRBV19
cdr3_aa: CATYTHGYTF
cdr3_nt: TGTGCCACCTACACACATGGCTACACCTTC

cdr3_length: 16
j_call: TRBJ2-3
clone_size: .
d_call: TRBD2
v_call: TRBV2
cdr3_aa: CASSEGGRARTDTQYF
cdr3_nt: TGCGCCAGCAGTGAAGGCGGGAGGGCCCGCACAGATACGCAGTATTTT

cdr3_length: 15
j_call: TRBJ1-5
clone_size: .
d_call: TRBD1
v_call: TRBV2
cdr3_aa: CASKPGQGARQPQHF
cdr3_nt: TGTGCCAGCAAACCGGGACAGGGGGCACGGCAGCCCCAGCATTTT

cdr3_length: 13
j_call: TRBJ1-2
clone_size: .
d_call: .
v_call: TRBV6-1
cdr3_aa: CATSEPGSHGYTF
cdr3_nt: TGTGCCACCAGTGAACCCGGGAGCCATGGCTACACCTTC

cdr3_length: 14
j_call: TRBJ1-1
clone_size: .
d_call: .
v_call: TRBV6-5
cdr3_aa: CASSFPGTRSRAFF
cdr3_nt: TGTGCCAGCAGTTTTCCCGGTACCAGAAGCAGAGCTTTCTTT